This entry lists 25 T cell receptor beta chains sequenced from one sample in a study of prognosis after radiotherapy for stage I lung cancer. With two-round multiplex PCR, TCR beta CDR3 sequences were amplified from genomic DNA. Primers specific to each TRBV and TRBJ gene drove first-round PCR. TCRdb analysed the multiplex PCR reads with MiXCR anew, one entry per CDR3 protein. The sample yields approximately 51,000 distinct CDR3 sequences, around a third seen once. The starting material was PBMCs, obtained before or after stereotactic body radiation therapy (not recorded which). These receptor sequences come from a donor aged 50 or older with non-small cell lung cancer.

The table lists this clonotype with many counts. The rearrangement uses TRBV5-6 and TRBJ1-5; no clear D. This CDR3 is built from 16 residues. The germline V gene encodes CDR1 SGHDT and CDR2 YYEEEE. The germline V and J ends were trimmed by 4 bases and 0 bases, with 14 bases remaining between them. This chain's CDR3 is CASSSLVLGSNQPQHF. The CDR3 nucleotides are TGTGCCAGCAGCAGCCTTGTGTTGGGTAGCAATCAGCCCCAGCATTTT.

This clonotype is medium-sized. The CDR3 DNA sequence: TGTGCCAGCAGTGAGCGCGAAGGGGCAGATACGCAGTATTTT. As protein: CASSEREGADTQYF. J is TRBJ2-3 and V is TRBV2; a weak D match, TRBD1 (5 bases). V gave up 3 bases and J gave up 4 bases, with 11 bases separating them. Germline V gene lookup returns CDR1 SNHLY and CDR2 FYNNEI. The CDR3 length is 14 residues. Together with reference TRBV2 and TRBJ2-3, the CDR3 gives the full variable domain: EPEVTQTPSHQVTQMGQEVILRCVPISNHLYFYWYRQILGQKVEFLVSFYNNEISEKSEIFDDQFSVERPDGSNFTLKIRSTKLEDSAMYFCASSEREGADTQYFGPGTRLTVL.

This clonotype was detected ten times or more. The genes are TRBV24-1 and TRBJ2-3; 9 nucleotides match TRBD1. This CDR3 spans 19 amino acids. The trim removed 0 bases at V and 2 bases at J, leaving 11 bases unmatched. The germline CDR1 and CDR2 sequences are KGHDR and SFDVKD. Here the CDR3 DNA reads TGTGCCACCAGTGATTTGCCAGGAAGGGGACAGGGATACACAGATACGCAGTATTTT. Amino acids: CATSDLPGRGQGYTDTQYF.

This clonotype has ten or more counts. This chain uses TRBV5-1 with TRBJ1-2; 10 bases map to TRBD1. This CDR3 has 16 amino acids. Germline V gene lookup returns CDR1 SGHRS and CDR2 YFSETQ. After removal of 4 bases from V and 6 bases from J, the junction contained 12 bases not matched to a gene. CDR3 in amino acids: CASSHDRGQDPDGYTF. DNA of the CDR3: TGCGCCAGCAGCCATGACAGGGGGCAGGATCCCGATGGCTACACCTTC.

This chain links TRBV30 with TRBJ2-3, with D unclear. Trimming cost V 6 bases and J 4 bases, with 17 bases left between them. The CDR3 runs 14 residues. Per the germline V gene, CDR1 is GTSNPN and CDR2 is SVGIG (reference sequence). CDR3: CACGGGSRSDTQYF. DNA of the CDR3: TGTGCCTGTGGCGGTGGGTCCCGGTCAGATACGCAGTATTTT.

The chain recombines TRBV11-3 with TRBJ1-3; D perhaps matches TRBD1 (5 bases). The V end lost 8 bases, the J end lost 4 bases, and 15 bases lay between the germline ends. CDR1 is SGHNT and CDR2 is YENEEA in the germline V gene. This CDR3 contains 14 residues. CDR3 coding DNA: TGTGCCAGCGACTTGGGAGGGGTCGGAAACACCATATATTTT. Protein product: CASDLGGVGNTIYF.

Only one count was recorded for this clonotype. The gene calls are TRBV4-3 and TRBJ2-3, with 7 bases fitting TRBD2. J gave up 6 bases and V 6 bases, and 18 bases lay outside the gene matches. Germline V CDR1 and CDR2: LGHNA, YSLEER. CDR3 length: 17 amino acids. The CDR3 sequence: CASSTKASGLGGDTQYF. As DNA, the CDR3 is TGCGCCAGCAGTACAAAAGCTAGCGGATTAGGAGGGGATACGCAGTATTTT.

This clonotype was seen at least ten times. V gene TRBV2 combines with J gene TRBJ1-5; perhaps TRBD1 as D (5 bases). Germline V gene lookup returns CDR1 SNHLY and CDR2 FYNNEI. This CDR3 contains 13 residues. Between the trimmed V and J ends, which lost 9 bases and 0 bases, there was a span of 9 bases. CDR3 loop: CASKGYSNQPQHF. CDR3 nucleotide sequence: TGTGCCAGTAAGGGGTATAGCAATCAGCCCCAGCATTTT.

This clonotype showed up many times. The chain carries TRBV4-3 and TRBJ2-1, with 7 bases aligning to TRBD2. CDR1 and CDR2 from the germline V gene are LGHNA and YSLEER. The CDR3 length is 16 residues. V shed 1 base and J 9 bases; nucleotides not matched to a gene: 12. CDR3 sequence reads: CASSQGLLAPSPEQFF. The CDR3 bases are TGCGCCAGCAGCCAAGGTTTACTAGCGCCGTCTCCTGAGCAGTTCTTC.

The rearrangement links TRBV7-2 to TRBJ2-7; possible D gene TRBD2, 6 bases. The germline V and J ends were trimmed by 10 bases and 0 bases, with 22 bases remaining between them. The CDR3 has 16 residues. Germline CDR1 and CDR2: SGHTA and FQGNSA. CDR3 region: CATSLCASVSSYEQYF. The CDR3 bases are TGTGCCACATCTCTCTGTGCTAGCGTGAGCTCCTACGAGCAGTACTTC.

This chain's CDR3 is CAWIPGQGEQYF. CDR3 nucleotide sequence: TGTGCCTGGATCCCTGGACAGGGTGAGCAGTACTTC. The V and J genes are TRBV30 and TRBJ2-7, with 8 bases that match TRBD1. Germline values: CDR1 GTSNPN, CDR2 SVGIG (reference sequence). This CDR3 contains 12 residues. Trimming cost V 4 bases and J 7 bases; bases outside gene matches: 6.

As to this clonotype: A much larger clone differs from this one at a single base, so this may be a read error. V usage is TRBV6-1 and J usage is TRBJ2-7, with D perhaps assigned TRBD1 or TRBD2 (6 bases each). Trimming pared 8 bases from V and 11 bases from J, leaving 19 bases between. Germline CDR1 MNHNS, CDR2 SASEGT. The length of the CDR3 is 12 residues. This chain's CDR3 is CASGTGAEEKYF. DNA of the CDR3: TGTGCCAGCGGGACGGGGGCTGAGGAGAAGTACTTC.

Note on this clonotype: A much larger clone differs from this one at a single base, so this may be a read error. This chain connects TRBV6-2 or TRBV6-3 to TRBJ1-1; D unresolved. V was pared by 7 bases and J by 5 bases, with 20 bases between. Per the germline V gene, CDR1 is MNHEY and CDR2 is SVGEGT. The CDR3 extends over 15 amino acids. The chain's CDR3 is CASIEALLGGTEAFF. Here the CDR3 DNA reads TGTGCCAGCATTGAAGCACTGCTCGGTGGGACTGAAGCTTTCTTT.

This clonotype came up many times. A much bigger clone sits one base away, suggesting this may be a read error. This chain links TRBV3-1 with TRBJ2-7; D is undetermined. Trimming took 7 bases from V and 8 from J, leaving 18 bases between them. Germline V gene data show CDR1 as LGHDT and CDR2 as YNNKEL (reference sequence). The CDR3 sequence is 13 residues long. CDR3: CASIPRSSQQQYF. CDR3 in DNA: TGTGCCAGCATCCCGAGGAGTAGTCAACAGCAGTACTTC.

This sequence joins TRBV7-9 and TRBJ1-3; a possible D gene is TRBD1 (5 bases). Trimming pared 8 bases from V and 8 bases from J, leaving 22 bases between. The germline CDR1 and CDR2 sequences are SEHNR and FQNEAQ (reference sequence). The CDR3 consists of 15 residues. The CDR3 is CASGTYRYRRDTIYF. DNA for the CDR3: TGTGCCAGCGGTACTTACCGTTACAGGAGAGACACCATATATTTT.

This clonotype was recorded at least ten times. The chain is built from TRBV5-1 and TRBJ2-5; TRBD2 matches 14 bases. Germline CDR1 reads SGHRS; CDR2 reads YFSETQ. The CDR3 is 16 amino acids. The V segment lost 2 bases and the J segment 4 bases; nucleotides outside the gene matches: 4. Written as DNA, the CDR3 is TGCGCCAGCAGCTTTGGACTAGCGGGAGGTTTAGAGACCCAGTACTTC. The encoded protein is CASSFGLAGGLETQYF. Variable domain in full (rest from reference TRBV5-1 and TRBJ2-5): KAGVTQTPRYLIKTRGQQVTLSCSPISGHRSVSWYQQTPGQGLQFLFEYFSETQRNKGNFPGRFSGRQFSNSRSEMNVSTLELGDSALYLCASSFGLAGGLETQYFGPGTRLLVL.

This clonotype was picked up many times. The gene calls are TRBV20-1 and TRBJ1-5; no clear D. The CDR3 is made up of 11 amino acids. V lost 3 bases and J 8 bases, leaving 8 bases between the germline ends. CDR1 and CDR2 (germline): DFQATT, SNEGSKA (reference sequence). The CDR3 coding sequence is TGCAGTGCTAGTGGGAGGGAGCCCCAGCATTTT. The encoded protein is CSASGREPQHF.

As regards this clonotype: One base separates it from a far larger clone, so it is likely a read error. The chain joins TRBV6-5 to TRBJ2-3; D gene uncertain. V was clipped by 8 bases and J by 2 bases, with 23 bases between them. This CDR3 is built from 17 residues. The germline V gene has CDR1 MNHEY and CDR2 SVGAGI. In DNA, the CDR3 is TGTGCCAGCTCACAATCGACGGACGGCACTATCACAGATACGCAGTATTTT. It translates to CASSQSTDGTITDTQYF.

To note about this clonotype: A much larger clone is a single base away; this may be a read error. The chain links TRBV7-2 to TRBJ2-4, with TRBD2 matching 8 bases. V was pared by 1 base and J by 1 base, with 12 bases of the junction left unmatched. Germline-derived CDR1 and CDR2 are SGHTA and FQGNSA. This CDR3 has 19 residues. The CDR3 bases are TGTGCCAGCAGCTTAGGGGGACTAGAGGGATGGGGTGCCAAAAACATTCAGTACTTC. It is translated as CASSLGGLEGWGAKNIQYF.

This clonotype has at least ten counts. V is TRBV25-1 and J is TRBJ2-2; D is possibly TRBD1 (5 bases). Germline V CDR1 and CDR2: MGHDK, SYGVNS. This CDR3 is 16 amino acids long. CDR3 protein: CATILRRQKNTGELFF. Here the CDR3 DNA reads TGTGCGACGATCCTACGGAGACAGAAAAACACCGGGGAGCTGTTTTTT.

At least ten counts were recorded for this clonotype. The V gene is TRBV19, the J gene TRBJ1-1, with a possible D match to TRBD1 (5 bases). Germline CDR1 is LNHDA and CDR2 is SQIVND (reference sequence). V was shortened by 3 bases and J by 3 bases, with 17 bases between the two germline ends. The CDR3 runs to 16 residues. CDR3 in DNA: TGTGCCAGTAGTATTGGAGTGGGCAGGGTTCACACTGAAGCTTTCTTT. Translation: CASSIGVGRVHTEAFF.

Ten or more counts support this clonotype. This chain links TRBV19 with TRBJ1-5; 8 bases align to TRBD1. Losses at the gene ends were 9 bases for V and 2 bases for J; bases not matched to a gene: 6. The CDR3 spans 14 residues. The germline V gene encodes CDR1 LNHDA and CDR2 SQIVND (reference sequence). The CDR3 DNA reads as TGTGCCAGCAATGACAGGGGCGGCAATCAGCCCCAGCATTTT. This translates into CASNDRGGNQPQHF.

The chain is built from TRBV7-9 and TRBJ2-3; D remains ambiguous. Germline-derived CDR1 and CDR2 are SEHNR and FQNEAQ (reference sequence). V was cut by 0 bases and J by 2 bases, with 9 bases left in between. This CDR3 has 15 amino acids. Here the CDR3 reads CASSLAVHNTDTQYF. The CDR3 region has the DNA TGTGCCAGCAGCTTAGCGGTCCATAACACAGATACGCAGTATTTT.

J is TRBJ1-2 and V is TRBV3-1; maybe TRBD1 (5 bases). V lost 1 base and J 10 bases, leaving 13 bases between the germline ends. In germline, CDR1 is LGHDT, CDR2 YNNKEL (reference sequence). This CDR3 contains 13 residues. CDR3 region: CASSQVKGPVYTF. The CDR3 nucleotides read TGTGCCAGCAGCCAAGTGAAGGGGCCCGTCTACACCTTC.

The chain combines TRBV29-1 with TRBJ2-3; a possible D gene is TRBD2 (6 bases). CDR3 length: 14 residues. CDR1 SQVTM and CDR2 ANQGSEA come from the germline V gene. The V end lost 3 bases, the J end lost 3 bases, and 13 bases lay between the germline ends. CDR3 DNA sequence: TGCAGCGTTGAGCCTAGCGCGACAACAGATACGCAGTATTTT. Translation gives CSVEPSATTDTQYF.